A selection of T cell receptor beta chains follows, all from one sample in a study of a mutant IDH1 vaccine in newly diagnosed glioma. This table comes from immunoSEQ multiplex PCR, and its TCRdb copy is limited to in-frame clones, with some not included. The data show roughly 60,000 clones, approximately 85% seen once. These receptors are not linked to any known antigen. Sequenced here: PBMCs, sampled from a glioma patient whose treatment included an IDH1 peptide vaccine. These receptors were obtained from a man aged 25 to 40 with glioma. Each CDR3 is given with its conserved first and last residue. A D gene is named only where the DNA matches it firmly. The listing skips clone size in some rows; elsewhere it reads once, few, many or a size class.

J gene,D gene,V gene,clone size,CDR3 DNA,CDR3 protein
TRBJ1-3,.,TRBV7-6,.,TGTGCCAGCAGCCCGGCGGGAGCCTCGGGAAACACCATATATTTT,CASSPAGASGNTIYF
TRBJ2-2,.,TRBV27,.,TGTGCCAGCAGTTTATCTTACGGTACCGGGGAGCTGTTTTTT,CASSLSYGTGELFF
TRBJ1-2,.,TRBV5-6,.,TGTGCCAGCAGCTTGCGGTGGGGAAGAGGACCTAACTATGGCTACACCTTC,CASSLRWGRGPNYGYTF
TRBJ2-1,.,TRBV5-4,.,TGTGCCAGCAGCTTGGGGGGGGCTAGCTGGTACAATGAGCAGTTCTTC,CASSLGGASWYNEQFF
TRBJ2-1,.,TRBV4-1,once,TGCGCCAGCAGCCAAGATCGGACGGGAAACAATGAGCAGTTCTTC,CASSQDRTGNNEQFF
TRBJ1-2,.,TRBV19,.,TGTGCCAGTAGTATCGGCTATGGCTACACCTTC,CASSIGYGYTF
TRBJ2-1,.,TRBV6-1,.,TGTGCCAGCACAATGCTAGCAGGAGGGAATGAGCAGTTCTTC,CASTMLAGGNEQFF
TRBJ2-5,TRBD1,TRBV6-5,.,TGTGCCAGCAGATCGGACAGGGGGCGAGAGACCCAGTACTTC,CASRSDRGRETQYF
TRBJ2-1,.,TRBV4-2,.,TGTGCCAGCAGCCAAGGAGGGGCTTCACGGGGAAAAAACAATGAGCAGTTCTTC,CASSQGGASRGKNNEQFF
TRBJ1-6,.,TRBV5-1,.,TGCGCCAGCAGCTTGCTGGGGGAGTATAATTCACCCCTCCACTTT,CASSLLGEYNSPLHF
TRBJ1-2,.,TRBV5-5,.,TGTGCCAGCAAGGAATCCGGGGACTTAGCTAACTATGGCTACACCTTC,CASKESGDLANYGYTF
TRBJ2-2,.,TRBV4-2,few,TGTGCCAGCAGCCAAGATGGGGCGGGGAGGCCTAACACCGGGGAGCTGTTTTTT,CASSQDGAGRPNTGELFF
TRBJ2-7,TRBD1,TRBV11-2,.,TGTGCCAGCAGCTTAGGGACAGGGGGTTTAGTCTCCTACGAGCAGTACTTC,CASSLGTGGLVSYEQYF
TRBJ1-6,.,TRBV6-1,.,TGTGCCAGCAGTGAACGCCTGGGATCGGATTCACCCCTCCACTTT,CASSERLGSDSPLHF
TRBJ1-4,.,TRBV7-9,.,TGTGCCAGCAGCTTTCAATGGGGCGGCGAAAAACTGTTTTTT,CASSFQWGGEKLFF
TRBJ2-1,TRBD1,TRBV19,.,TGTGCCAGTAGTCCCCGCCCGGGACAGGGGGCAGGTGAGCAGTTCTTC,CASSPRPGQGAGEQFF
TRBJ2-3,TRBD2,TRBV6-5,once,TGTGCCAGCACCCCTAGCGGGGGGCCTACAGATACGCAGTATTTT,CASTPSGGPTDTQYF
TRBJ1-1,.,TRBV5-5,once,TGTGCCAGCACCGTTTTTGGGACTGAAGCTTTCTTT,CASTVFGTEAFF
TRBJ1-5,.,TRBV6-5,.,TGTGCCAGCGGCAGGGTTAGCAATCAGCCCCAGCATTTT,CASGRVSNQPQHF
TRBJ1-5,.,TRBV6-1,.,TGTGCCAGCAGTGGGGAGTATCCCAGTTTTATATATAGCAATCAGCCCCAGCATTTT,CASSGEYPSFIYSNQPQHF
TRBJ2-7,TRBD1,TRBV19,.,TGTGCCAGTAGCCTCGGGACAGGGGAGCAGTACTTC,CASSLGTGEQYF
TRBJ2-7,.,TRBV15,.,TGTGCCACCAGCAGACTCCGGGCCGAGCAGTACTTC,CATSRLRAEQYF
TRBJ2-3,.,TRBV5-1,once,TGCGCCAGCAGCTTGGACAGCACAAGCACAGATACGCAGTATTTT,CASSLDSTSTDTQYF
TRBJ2-6,TRBD1,TRBV19,.,TGTGCCAGTAGTACCCGGGACAGGGGGCGCGGGGCCAACGTCCTGACTTTC,CASSTRDRGRGANVLTF
TRBJ1-4,.,TRBV6-5,.,TGTGCCAGCAGTTACTCGGGGGCATCGGCGGAAAAACTGTTTTTT,CASSYSGASAEKLFF
TRBJ2-7,TRBD2,TRBV5-6,once,TGTGCCAGCAGCGGACTAGCCCCCTACGAGCAGTACTTC,CASSGLAPYEQYF
TRBJ1-1,.,TRBV13,.,TGTGCCAGCAGCTTAGGCTCCGAGAACACTGAAGCTTTCTTT,CASSLGSENTEAFF
TRBJ1-4,.,TRBV5-1,.,TGCGCCAGCAGCTTGGCCGGGGCGGCAACTAATGAAAAACTGTTTTTT,CASSLAGAATNEKLFF
TRBJ2-7,.,TRBV6-6,.,TGTGCCAGCAGTTACTCGCGAGGCTACGAGCAGTACTTC,CASSYSRGYEQYF
TRBJ2-7,.,TRBV4-2,.,TGTGCCAGCAGCTCTCCTAGCCCCGGCTCCTACGAGCAGTACTTC,CASSSPSPGSYEQYF
TRBJ2-7,.,TRBV5-1,.,TGCGCCAGCAGCTTGGCCGGCGGGGAGAGATACGAGCAGTACTTC,CASSLAGGERYEQYF
TRBJ1-1,.,TRBV2,.,TGTGCCAGCCTCCAACGGACGAACACTGAAGCTTTCTTT,CASLQRTNTEAFF
TRBJ1-5,.,TRBV21-1,.,TGTGCCAGCAGACATTGGCATCATCAGCCCCAGCATTTT,CASRHWHHQPQHF
TRBJ1-1,.,TRBV19,once,TGTGCCAGTAGTACAATCCCAGGGGTTCATGAAGCTTTCTTT,CASSTIPGVHEAFF
TRBJ1-4,.,TRBV4-2,once,TGTGCCAGCAGCCCCCTGATAGGGACGGGTAGTGAAAAACTGTTTTTT,CASSPLIGTGSEKLFF
TRBJ2-1,.,TRBV9,.,TGTGCCAGCAGCGTAACCAGGACTCCCATTAGCTCCTACAATGAGCAGTTCTTC,CASSVTRTPISSYNEQFF
TRBJ1-5,.,TRBV5-6,few,TGTGCCAGCAGTCCGCCAGGGAGCAATCAGCCCCAGCATTTT,CASSPPGSNQPQHF
TRBJ2-7,.,TRBV7-2,.,TGTGCCAGCAGCCCGGGGGTCGGCAGGGACGAGCAGTACTTC,CASSPGVGRDEQYF